Listed here are 6 T cell receptor beta chains from one sample, sequenced in a study of blood T cell repertoires in COVID-19. Sequencing used immunoSEQ multiplex PCR; TCRdb keeps in-frame clones, though not all of them. The sample records 200,000 to 300,000 clones, approximately 85% being singletons. The sample taken for sequencing was PBMCs or T cells enriched from blood (not recorded which). The receptors shown here come from a woman in her forties or fifties with acute COVID-19.

This rearrangement joins TRBV25-1 to TRBJ2-1; D is perhaps TRBD2 (6 bases). Trimming left V 8 bases short and J 6 bases short, with 14 bases between. CDR3 size: 13 residues. From germline, CDR1 is MGHDK and CDR2 SYGVNS. The CDR3 DNA follows: TGTGCCAGCTTCTCCCTCGGGGGCAATGAGCAGTTCTTC. Translated, it gives CASFSLGGNEQFF.

The chain links TRBV15 to TRBJ2-1; D gene ambiguous. Germline-derived CDR1 and CDR2 are LNHNV and YYDKDF (reference sequence). There are 13 residues in the CDR3. Trimming removed 1 base from V and 3 bases from J, with 4 bases in between. The CDR3 protein is CATSRVYYNEQFF. CDR3 DNA: TGTGCCACCAGCAGAGTGTACTACAATGAGCAGTTCTTC.

V and J are TRBV11-3 and TRBJ2-1; TRBD2 is a possible D gene (6 bases). The CDR3 length is 13 residues. V was clipped by 0 bases and J by 12 bases, with 12 bases between them. The germline V gene has CDR1 SGHNT and CDR2 YENEEA. The CDR3 bases are TGTGCCAGCAGCTTAGATCACCAGGGAGGGCAGTTCTTC. Its protein is CASSLDHQGGQFF.

The chain has TRBV7-9 and TRBJ1-2; D may be TRBD1 (6 bases). Trimming cost V 0 bases and J 4 bases, with 6 bases left between them. The length of the CDR3 is 13 residues. Germline V lookup: CDR1 SEHNR, CDR2 FQNEAQ (reference sequence). CDR3 residues: CASSLATGYGYTF. Written as DNA, the CDR3 is TGTGCCAGCAGCTTAGCGACAGGCTATGGCTACACCTTC.

The chain employs TRBV6-1 and TRBJ2-2; the match to TRBD1 covers 12 bases. Trimming took 2 bases from V and 2 from J; bases not matched to a gene: 9. Germline assignment: CDR1 MNHNS and CDR2 SASEGT. This CDR3 spans 19 amino acids. This CDR3 reads CASSEYYLGTGGNTGELFF. CDR3 in DNA: TGTGCCAGCAGTGAATATTACCTAGGGACAGGGGGCAACACCGGGGAGCTGTTTTTT.

About this clone: Other nucleotide sequences in the sample specify the same CDR3. The chain carries TRBV11-2 and TRBJ1-6; TRBD1 might be the D (5 bases). Germline V gene data show CDR1 as SGHAT and CDR2 as FQNNGV. The CDR3 is 15 residues long. The V gene lost 0 bases and the J gene lost 5 bases, with 8 bases spanning the gap. Here the CDR3 reads CASSLEGGNNSPLHF. The CDR3, as DNA: TGTGCCAGCAGCTTAGAGGGGGGTAATAATTCACCCCTCCACTTT. Together with reference TRBV11-2 and TRBJ1-6, the CDR3 gives the full variable domain: EAGVAQSPRYKIIEKRQSVAFWCNPISGHATLYWYQQILGQGPKLLIQFQNNGVVDDSQLPKDRFSAERLKGVDSTLKIQPAKLEDSAVYLCASSLEGGNNSPLHFGNGTRLTVT.